A selection of T cell receptor beta chains follows, all from one sample in a study of shared clonotypes between healthy human individuals. Produced via immunoSEQ multiplex PCR; TCRdb's table is partial and in-frame only. The profile shows approximately 2,200,000 clones, about 92% of them singletons. The specimen was naive CD8+ T cells from PBMCs. Receptor source: a man younger than 35 in good health. Some clones in this sample may be carry-over from other donors' samples. The CDR3 runs from the conserved cysteine through the conserved F or W. D genes are given only for firm matches. Clone sizes are given selectively: once, few, many, or a class where the clone is expanded.

TRBD2	TRBJ2-7	NA	14	TRBV30	TGTGCCGGCTACGCGGGAGGAAGGGGCTACGAGCAGTACTTC	CAGYAGGRGYEQYF
TRBD2	TRBJ2-1	NA	14	TRBV27	TGTGCCAGCAGTTTATCCTCTAGCGGGAGGGAGCAGTTCTTC	CASSLSSSGREQFF
NA	TRBJ1-3	NA	15	TRBV6-5	TGTGCCAGCAGCCAGGGAAGGGGAGCTGGAAACACCATATATTTT	CASSQGRGAGNTIYF
NA	TRBJ2-2	NA	14	TRBV5-1	TGCGCCAGCAGCTTGGGGGTCCGCTCCGGGGAGCTGTTTTTT	CASSLGVRSGELFF
TRBD2	TRBJ2-7	NA	15	TRBV27	TGTGCCAGCAGTGTGCTAGCGGGTCTGACCAACGAGCAGTACTTC	CASSVLAGLTNEQYF
NA	TRBJ2-3	NA	15	TRBV29-1	TGCAGCGTTGATCCCTCTTTTCCGAGCACAGATACGCAGTATTTT	CSVDPSFPSTDTQYF
NA	TRBJ1-2	NA	14	TRBV27	TGTGCCAGCAGCCCCCGGGACGGCTATGATGGCTACACCTTC	CASSPRDGYDGYTF
TRBD1	TRBJ1-3	few	14	TRBV6-1	TGTGCCACCGACAGGGTGGGCTCTGGAAACACCATATATTTT	CATDRVGSGNTIYF
TRBD1	TRBJ2-7	NA	15	TRBV5-1	TGCGCCAGCAGCATAACAAGGGACAGAACCTACGAGCAGTACTTC	CASSITRDRTYEQYF
NA	TRBJ2-7	once	14	TRBV5-1	TGCGCCAGCAGCTTAGGGGTAGCCCTCTACGAGCAGTACTTC	CASSLGVALYEQYF
TRBD1	TRBJ2-5	NA	16	TRBV4-2	TGTGCCAGCAGCCAAGAGTCACAGGGGGTGAGAGAGACCCAGTACTTC	CASSQESQGVRETQYF
NA	TRBJ2-7	NA	15	TRBV10-1	TGCGCCAGCAGTGAAGGTGGCGGAGTGACCTACGAGCAGTACTTC	CASSEGGGVTYEQYF
TRBD1	TRBJ1-2	NA	18	TRBV7-9	TGTGCCAGCAGCCCTCTCCTAGGTGGTATTGGGACAGCCGGGGGCTACACCTTC	CASSPLLGGIGTAGGYTF
NA	TRBJ2-7	NA	13	TRBV28	TGTGCCAGCAGTTTTCTGGAAGACTACGAGCAGTACTTC	CASSFLEDYEQYF
NA	TRBJ2-7	NA	14	TRBV6-6	TGTGCCAGCAGTGGTCACCCTGGAGGGATCGAGCAGTACTTC	CASSGHPGGIEQYF
NA	TRBJ2-5	NA	14	TRBV30	TGTGCCTGGAGTGTACTGAGGACTCCAGAGACCCAGTACTTC	CAWSVLRTPETQYF
NA	TRBJ2-1	NA	15	TRBV7-9	TGTGCCAGCAGCTTAGCGCACTCGGGGGAGTATGAGCAGTTCTTC	CASSLAHSGEYEQFF
NA	TRBJ2-7	NA	13	TRBV19	TGTGCCAGTAGCACCGGGACCCGCTACGAGCAGTACTTC	CASSTGTRYEQYF
NA	TRBJ2-7	NA	14	TRBV5-1	TGCGCCAGCAGCTACGGGACACGCTCCTACGAGCAGTACTTC	CASSYGTRSYEQYF
TRBD2	TRBJ2-7	NA	18	TRBV19	TGTGCCAGTAGCCTTAAACCCCCTCTAGCGGGAGACTCCTACGAGCAGTACTTC	CASSLKPPLAGDSYEQYF
NA	TRBJ2-1	NA	14	TRBV6-5	TGTGCCAGCAGTTACAGGGTCTCCAACAATGAGCAGTTCTTC	CASSYRVSNNEQFF
NA	TRBJ1-4	once	16	TRBV28	TGTGCCAGCAGTTTATTGACGGGGGCAACTAATGAAAAACTGTTTTTT	CASSLLTGATNEKLFF
TRBD2	TRBJ2-1	NA	19	TRBV10-3	TGTGCCATCAGTACACCGGGACTAGCGGGAGGGCCCGGTTACAATGAGCAGTTCTTC	CAISTPGLAGGPGYNEQFF
TRBD1	TRBJ2-7	NA	15	TRBV5-1	TGCGCCAGCAGCTTGGGAGGACAGGCCTCCTACGAGCAGTACTTC	CASSLGGQASYEQYF
NA	TRBJ1-5	NA	12	TRBV9	TGTGCCAGCAGCCCAGGCAATCAGCCCCAGCATTTT	CASSPGNQPQHF
NA	TRBJ2-7	once	14	TRBV6-1	TGTGCCAGCCAATCGGGGGGCGGGATCTACGAGCAGTACTTC	CASQSGGGIYEQYF
NA	TRBJ1-2	NA	15	TRBV29-1	TGCAGCGCTTGGCTTCGTGTAGGGGTCACCTATGGCTACACCTTC	CSAWLRVGVTYGYTF